This T cell receptor (beta chain) was identified in a study of cytotoxic CD8 clonotypes in ibrutinib-treated CLL. Study-level background: Among responders, some 25 were partial and 2 complete; after median approximately 68 months, around 14 stayed remitted and approximately 12 progressed.

This CDR3 comprises 15 residues. Germline V lookup: CDR1 SGHDN, CDR2 FVKESK. J gave up 3 bases and V 1 base, and 5 bases lay outside the gene matches. Generated by immunoSEQ multiplex PCR, the TCRdb table keeps only in-frame clones and is missing some. The repertoire holds around 140,000 clones, with more than 70% as singletons. This chain links TRBV14 with TRBJ2-7; 8 nucleotides agree with TRBD1. Source: PBMCs, taken after 36 months of ibrutinib treatment. The TCR sequence derives from a human donor with chronic lymphocytic leukemia. The CDR3, as DNA: TGTGCCAGCAGCCAAGGACAGGGGCTTAACTACGAGCAGTACTTC. It codes for CASSQGQGLNYEQYF.